This T cell receptor beta chain was retrieved from a study of neoadjuvant nivolumab and ipilimumab in lung cancer. Study-level findings and limits: From pretherapy to surgery, tumor richness and clonality rose with dual therapy. Blood richness before therapy tracked richness in tumors resected after neoadjuvant therapy. Resected tumors had greater TCR richness and clonality than uninvolved lung.

Details on this clone: The antigen is unknown.

V was pared by 1 base and J by 1 base, with 17 bases between. The CDR3 is 17 amino acids. The germline CDR1 and CDR2 sequences are SGHRS and YFSETQ. Measured with immunoSEQ multiplex PCR; TCRdb has only the in-frame clones, and not every one. The data contain 15,000 to 20,000 clones, around three quarters of them seen just once; the ten biggest clones take up under 9.5%. The source material was tumor tissue, sampled after neoadjuvant nivolumab, alone or with ipilimumab, at or shortly before surgery. The receptor comes from an adult with non-small cell lung cancer. This sequence joins TRBV5-1 and TRBJ1-1, with a tentative D call TRBD1 (5 bases). The CDR3 DNA reads as TGCGCCAGCAGCTTGCTGGGGGTAGGGCAGGGGAACACTGAAGCTTTCTTT. Protein: CASSLLGVGQGNTEAFF.